This entry lists 15 T cell receptor beta chains sequenced from one sample in a study of T cells after yellow fever vaccination (dated by TCRdb to the late 2010s). The library was produced with 5' RACE. This sample was sequenced with an Illumina HiSeq 2500. TCRdb reanalyzed the raw reads on its own, using fastp at Q25 for trimming and MiXCR for clone calling, and kept in-frame beta chains. Each record represents a unique CDR3 protein, reported with the most common genes and DNA among its rows. This sample holds under 550,000 distinct CDR3 sequences; just over 20% were observed only once. Clones ranked in the top ten supply about a sixth of the sample. The treatment or condition label here, explained by the study, means: live attenuated yellow fever vaccine strain. Sequenced here: PBMCs, sampled roughly 20 days after the first yellow fever vaccination. These receptors all come from a man aged 18 to 30 who received the YFV17D yellow fever vaccine.

The V gene is TRBV7-9, the J gene TRBJ1-2, with 7 bases that match TRBD1. CDR1 and CDR2 from the germline V gene are SEHNR and FQNEAQ (reference sequence). The CDR3 is 14 amino acids. Losses at the gene ends were 3 bases for V and 0 bases for J; bases not matched to a gene: 1. The CDR3 coding sequence is TGTGCCAGCAGCTTTGGGACAGCTAACTATGGCTACACCTTC. It specifies CASSFGTANYGYTF.

This clonotype was seen more than once but under ten times. This rearrangement joins TRBV4-3 to TRBJ2-7; tentative D call: TRBD1 (5 bases). CDR3 size: 15 residues. The V gene's germline CDR1 is LGHNA and CDR2 YSLEER. V shed 1 base and J shed 3 bases, with 13 bases lying between them. CDR3 in amino acids: CASSQGVVQGYEQYF. CDR3 in DNA: TGCGCCAGCAGCCAAGGAGTGGTTCAGGGCTACGAGCAGTACTTC.

This clonotype was detected only a few times. The J gene is TRBJ2-7, the V gene TRBV6-2 or TRBV6-3; D is unresolved. From germline, CDR1 is MNHEY and CDR2 SVGEGT. The V end lost 2 bases, the J end lost 5 bases, and 7 bases lay between the germline ends. This CDR3 region has 12 residues. The CDR3 DNA reads TGTGCCAGCAGTTACAGGGTCCACGAGCAGTACTTC. Translated: CASSYRVHEQYF.

The sample holds a few counts of this clonotype. This chain joins TRBV7-2 and TRBJ2-2; 8 bases are a match to TRBD2. Trimming removed 4 bases from V and 1 base from J; junction bases left unmatched: 8. Germline V gene sequence: CDR1 SGHTA, CDR2 FQGNSA. The CDR3 runs to 17 residues. CDR3 amino acids: CASSSPIAGLNTGELFF. The DNA for the CDR3 is TGTGCCAGCAGCTCACCCATAGCGGGGCTGAACACCGGGGAGCTGTTTTTT.

This clonotype occurred a few times. The V call is TRBV2, the J call TRBJ2-2; no clear D. The CDR3 sequence is 13 residues long. The germline CDR1 and CDR2 sequences are SNHLY and FYNNEI. V was clipped by 6 bases and J by 0 bases, with 5 bases between them. CDR3 DNA sequence: TGTGCCAGCAGGTACACGAACACCGGGGAGCTGTTTTTT. This sequence encodes CASRYTNTGELFF.

V usage is TRBV5-6 and J usage is TRBJ2-7; 7 positions agree with TRBD1. The V segment lost 4 bases and the J segment 2 bases; nucleotides outside the gene matches: 6. The CDR3 runs to 14 residues. Germline CDR1 and CDR2: SGHDT and YYEEEE. CDR3 residues: CASSTRDRPYEQYV. The DNA for the CDR3 is TGTGCCAGCAGCACACGGGACAGACCCTACGAGCAGTACGTC.

The J gene is TRBJ1-1, the V gene TRBV7-9; TRBD1 is a possible D gene (5 bases). Germline V lookup: CDR1 SEHNR, CDR2 FQNEAQ (reference sequence). Trimming left V 1 base short and J 8 bases short, with 11 bases between. This CDR3 has 13 amino acids. The CDR3 loop reads CASSLGQGQEAFF. CDR3 bases: TGTGCCAGCAGCTTAGGGCAGGGCCAAGAAGCTTTCTTT.

This clonotype was observed a handful of times. The V gene is TRBV12-3 or TRBV12-4, the J gene TRBJ1-1, with D possibly matching TRBD1 (6 bases). This CDR3 region has 14 residues. V lost 3 bases, J lost 3 bases, and 11 bases lay in between. Here the CDR3 DNA reads TGTGCCAGCAGTTTGCATTCAGGGGACACTGAAGCTTTCTTT. Its protein is CASSLHSGDTEAFF.

CDR3 in DNA: TGCAGTGTCCAAACAGGGGCTGGAAACACCATATATTTT. Its translation is CSVQTGAGNTIYF. V and J are TRBV20-1 and TRBJ1-3, with TRBD1 matching 7 bases. The CDR3 spans 13 residues. V was pared by 7 bases and J by 2 bases, with 5 bases of the junction left unmatched. The germline gives CDR1 DFQATT, CDR2 SNEGSKA (reference sequence).

A few counts support this clonotype. The chain couples TRBV5-4 to TRBJ2-2; D not certain. The V gene lost 3 bases and the J gene lost 3 bases, with 3 bases spanning the gap. The CDR3 has 12 residues. CDR1 is SGHNT, CDR2 YYREEE, per germline (reference sequence). In DNA form, the CDR3 reads TGTGCCAGCAGCTACGACACCGGGGAGCTGTTTTTT. It specifies CASSYDTGELFF. Full variable domain (rest looked up from reference TRBV5-4 and TRBJ2-2): ETGVTQSPTHLIKTRGQQVTLRCSSQSGHNTVSWYQQALGQGPQFIFQYYREEENGRGNFPPRFSGLQFPNYSSELNVNALELDDSALYLCASSYDTGELFFGEGSRLTVL.

This clonotype has only a few counts. CDR3 amino acids: CASSLVGTLGTEAFF. CDR3 bases: TGTGCCAGCAGCTTGGTCGGGACCTTAGGCACTGAAGCTTTCTTT. This chain uses TRBV5-6 with TRBJ1-1, with TRBD1 as a possible D gene (5 bases). Germline CDR1 SGHDT, CDR2 YYEEEE. V lost 0 bases and J 4 bases, leaving 13 bases between the germline ends. This CDR3 has 15 amino acids.

The chain employs TRBV9 and TRBJ2-6; D is uncertain. The CDR3 loop spans 13 amino acids. Per germline, CDR1 SGDLS and CDR2 YYNGEE. Trimming pared 1 base from V and 2 bases from J, leaving 1 base between. CDR3 DNA: TGTGCCAGCAGCGTAACTGGGGCCAACGTCCTGACTTTC. It specifies CASSVTGANVLTF.

The V gene is TRBV7-2, the J gene TRBJ1-6; TRBD1 matches 9 bases. The CDR3 sequence is 15 residues long. Germline V CDR1 and CDR2: SGHTA, FQGNSA. The trim removed 4 bases at V and 14 bases at J, leaving 12 bases unmatched. CDR3 sequence (DNA): TGTGCCAGCAGCTCGACAGGGGGGGGAAGGGGATCCCTCCACTTT. It codes for CASSSTGGGRGSLHF.

The chain employs TRBV7-8 and TRBJ2-1; TRBD1 might be the D (5 bases). V was pared by 6 bases and J by 5 bases, with 29 bases between. This CDR3 comprises 19 residues. Germline CDR1 and CDR2: SGHVS and FQNEAQ. CDR3: CASRTPYKGRSATNNEQFF. DNA for the CDR3: TGTGCCAGCAGAACACCATATAAGGGGCGTTCCGCGACCAACAATGAGCAGTTCTTC.

V is TRBV25-1 and J is TRBJ2-3, with 9 bases that match TRBD1. The trim removed 7 bases at V and 6 bases at J, leaving 11 bases unmatched. The germline CDR1 and CDR2 sequences are MGHDK and SYGVNS. This CDR3 spans 15 amino acids. CDR3 DNA sequence: TGTGCCAGCAATTCTCTCGGGACAGGGACCGATACGCAGTATTTT. Its protein product is CASNSLGTGTDTQYF.